Shown below are 23 T cell receptor beta chains from a single sample sequenced in a study of T-cell reconstitution after alpha-beta-depleted transplantation in children. Construction of the TCRbeta library involved unique molecular identifiers. TCRdb ran MiXCR on the PCR reads and lists one entry per CDR3 protein. The table includes roughly 670,000 distinct CDR3 sequences, roughly 13% detected once. Sequences were derived from PBMCs, sampled before TCRalphabeta/CD19-depleted stem cell transplant. The source of these receptors is a girl aged 2 to 9 with congenital amegakaryocytic thrombocytopenia, due to receive a stem cell transplant.

The genes are TRBV7-7 and TRBJ2-1, with 10 bases fitting TRBD1. J lost 5 bases, V lost 4 bases, and 2 bases had no gene match. The CDR3 loop spans 14 amino acids. The V gene's germline CDR1 is SSHAT and CDR2 FNYEAQ (reference sequence). CDR3 DNA sequence: TGTGCCAGCAGCTCGGGGACAGGGGACAATGAGCAGTTCTTC. Protein sequence: CASSSGTGDNEQFF.

This clonotype was seen repeatedly, ten times or more. CDR3 loop: CSARDAGLAGYEQYF. DNA of the CDR3: TGCAGTGCTAGAGATGCCGGACTAGCGGGATACGAGCAGTACTTC. This sequence joins TRBV20-1 and TRBJ2-7, with TRBD2 matching over 12 bases. This CDR3 region has 15 residues. V dropped 0 bases and J dropped 4; count of bases not matched to a gene: 4. CDR1 and CDR2 (germline): DFQATT, SNEGSKA (reference sequence).

This clonotype was detected ten times or more. The chain combines TRBV5-1 with TRBJ2-7, with D hard to call. With 4 bases removed from V and 9 bases from J, the gap between germline ends came to 17 bases. The CDR3 runs to 13 residues. Germline-derived CDR1 and CDR2 are SGHRS and YFSETQ. The CDR3 DNA is TGCGCCAGCAGCCGGAGTACCCTCCTAGGGCAGTACTTC. This codes for CASSRSTLLGQYF.

This clonotype was observed many times. This chain joins TRBV5-4 and TRBJ2-2; D is perhaps TRBD2 (5 bases). The germline V gene encodes CDR1 SGHNT and CDR2 YYREEE (reference sequence). With 4 bases removed from V and 4 bases from J, the gap between germline ends came to 11 bases. The CDR3 has 14 amino acids. CDR3 in amino acids: CASSGLTTTGELFF. The CDR3 DNA is TGTGCCAGCAGCGGACTGACTACCACCGGGGAGCTGTTTTTT.

This clonotype was detected a few times. The chain uses TRBV12-3 or TRBV12-4 and TRBJ2-3; 8 bases map to TRBD1. This CDR3 has 14 amino acids. V lost 8 bases, J lost 5 bases, and 9 bases stayed unmatched. Written as DNA, the CDR3 is TGTGCCAGCGGGGGTACAGGGGGAGGAGATACGCAGTATTTT. Translation gives CASGGTGGGDTQYF.

CDR3 DNA: TGTGCCAGCTCTAGGGACCCTTCGAACACTGAAGCTTTCTTT. Translation: CASSRDPSNTEAFF. This chain joins TRBV18 and TRBJ1-1; D might be TRBD1 (5 bases). V was trimmed by 6 bases and J by 1 base, leaving 12 bases between them. The CDR3 has 14 amino acids. From germline, CDR1 is KGHSH and CDR2 LQKENI.

The chain uses TRBV5-1 and TRBJ1-1; D is perhaps TRBD1 (5 bases). V dropped 4 bases and J dropped 8 bases, with 18 bases sitting between them. The CDR3 spans 14 residues. Germline loops: CDR1 SGHRS, CDR2 YFSETQ. The CDR3 spells CASSTTLPGDEAFF. CDR3 DNA sequence: TGCGCCAGCAGCACTACCCTCCCGGGGGACGAAGCTTTCTTT.

The rearrangement uses TRBV6-5 and TRBJ2-7, with 9 nucleotides matching TRBD2. In germline, CDR1 is MNHEY, CDR2 SVGAGI. V lost 2 bases, J lost 2 bases, and 4 bases stayed unmatched. The CDR3 runs 15 residues. The CDR3 here is CASSYGAGGTYEQYF. In DNA form, the CDR3 reads TGTGCCAGCAGTTACGGGGCGGGAGGGACCTACGAGCAGTACTTC.

This clonotype showed up many times. This chain joins TRBV6-6 and TRBJ1-5; D call uncertain. Trimming removed 7 bases from V and 3 bases from J, with 10 bases in between. Per germline, CDR1 MNHNY and CDR2 SVGAGI (reference sequence). The CDR3 contains 13 residues. The CDR3 loop reads CASTGEVNQPQHF. In DNA form, the CDR3 reads TGTGCCAGCACTGGGGAGGTCAATCAGCCCCAGCATTTT.

This clonotype was picked up a small number of times. V usage is TRBV12-3 or TRBV12-4 and J usage is TRBJ2-7; TRBD2 matches 11 bases. This CDR3 is 14 amino acids long. Trimming took 8 bases from V and 4 from J; bases not matched to a gene: 7. The CDR3 is CASCTLAGVYEQYF. DNA of the CDR3: TGTGCCAGCTGCACACTAGCGGGAGTTTACGAGCAGTACTTC.

The table lists this clonotype with a few counts. This sequence joins TRBV12-3 or TRBV12-4 and TRBJ2-2; D assignment may be TRBD1 or TRBD2 (6 bases each). Trimming stripped 3 bases from V and 6 bases from J, with 17 bases between. There are 16 residues in the CDR3. CDR3 coding DNA: TGTGCCAGCAGTTTTTCGGTGGGGGGCGCCCCCGGGGAGCTGTTTTTT. Its translation is CASSFSVGGAPGELFF.

This sequence joins TRBV11-2 and TRBJ2-5; D is undetermined. This CDR3 has 14 residues. Trimming stripped 5 bases from V and 1 base from J, with 11 bases between. CDR1 SGHAT and CDR2 FQNNGV come from the germline V gene. The CDR3 DNA reads as TGTGCCAGCAGCCCAAAGATGTTCCAAGAGACCCAGTACTTC. It translates to CASSPKMFQETQYF.

This clonotype was seen at least ten times. The chain is built from TRBV20-1 and TRBJ2-4, with D unclear. V lost 5 bases to trimming and J lost 2 bases, with 10 bases between them. This CDR3 comprises 13 residues. The germline gives CDR1 DFQATT, CDR2 SNEGSKA (reference sequence). This CDR3 is CSALGFSKNIQYF. The CDR3 bases are TGCAGTGCTTTAGGGTTCTCCAAAAACATTCAGTACTTC.

About this clonotype itself: A read error may explain this, as a much larger clone is one base away. This chain connects TRBV10-3 to TRBJ2-1; TRBD2 aligns across 7 bases. V lost 4 bases to trimming and J lost 2 bases; unmatched junction nucleotides: 23. Germline V CDR1 and CDR2: ENHRY, SYGVKD. CDR3 length equals 21 residues. The DNA for the CDR3 is TGTGCCATCAGTGGCTCGGTCGGTCGGCGGGAGCGAGTTTCCGCCTACAATGAGCAGTTCTTC. Its protein is CAISGSVGRRERVSAYNEQFF.

This clonotype was counted many times. The chain is built from TRBV5-5 and TRBJ2-1; no clear D gene. With 3 bases removed from V and 7 bases from J, the gap between germline ends came to 14 bases. The CDR3 spans 14 residues. Germline CDR1 reads SGHKS; CDR2 reads YYEKEE (reference sequence). CDR3 protein: CASSSTARMNEQFF. CDR3 coding DNA: TGTGCCAGCAGCTCGACCGCCCGGATGAATGAGCAGTTCTTC.

This clonotype was seen many times. The V call is TRBV9, the J call TRBJ2-1; D not certain. With 3 bases removed from V and 2 bases from J, the gap between germline ends came to 21 bases. The CDR3 has 18 residues. Germline V gene lookup returns CDR1 SGDLS and CDR2 YYNGEE. Written as DNA, the CDR3 is TGTGCCAGCAGCGGATATGGTACCCCGGGCTACCCCTACAATGAGCAGTTCTTC. Translation gives CASSGYGTPGYPYNEQFF.

There are a few counts of this clonotype. The V and J genes are TRBV12-5 and TRBJ2-4; 8 positions agree with TRBD2. Germline V gene data show CDR1 as LGHNT and CDR2 as FRNRAP. The CDR3 consists of 18 residues. J was trimmed by 0 bases and V by 5 bases; bases with no gene match: 12. The CDR3 region is CASGENSGVSLAKNIQYF. DNA of the CDR3: TGTGCTAGTGGTGAAAATAGCGGGGTCTCCCTAGCCAAAAACATTCAGTACTTC.

This clonotype was seen a few times. V gene TRBV15 combines with J gene TRBJ2-3; 7 bases are a match to TRBD2. V shed 5 bases and J 4 bases; nucleotides not matched to a gene: 9. The CDR3 consists of 15 residues. Germline loops: CDR1 LNHNV, CDR2 YYDKDF (reference sequence). The CDR3 DNA sequence: TGTGCCACCAGCGTCTTCGCGGGAGCCCCAGATACGCAGTATTTT. Amino acid sequence: CATSVFAGAPDTQYF.

This clonotype has ten or more counts. V is TRBV5-1 and J is TRBJ2-1, with no clear D. Trimming removed 4 bases at V and 7 bases at J, with 12 bases between. Germline V gene data show CDR1 as SGHRS and CDR2 as YFSETQ. The CDR3 length is 13 residues. The CDR3 nucleotides read TGCGCCAGCAGCCGCACCCAACTAAATGAGCAGTTCTTC. This codes for CASSRTQLNEQFF. The whole variable domain, remainder taken from reference TRBV5-1 and TRBJ2-1, is KAGVTQTPRYLIKTRGQQVTLSCSPISGHRSVSWYQQTPGQGLQFLFEYFSETQRNKGNFPGRFSGRQFSNSRSEMNVSTLELGDSALYLCASSRTQLNEQFFGPGTRLTVL.

This clonotype has a count of ten or more. The rearrangement uses TRBV20-1 and TRBJ1-5; weak D call: TRBD1 (6 bases). The CDR3 sequence is 14 residues long. Looked up from germline, CDR1 is DFQATT and CDR2 is SNEGSKA (reference sequence). The V gene lost 3 bases and the J gene lost 5 bases, with 14 bases spanning the gap. The chain's CDR3 is CSASTGRLDQPQHF. DNA of the CDR3: TGCAGTGCTAGTACAGGGCGTTTGGATCAGCCCCAGCATTTT.

The chain employs TRBV3-1 and TRBJ2-7, with D perhaps being TRBD1 or TRBD2 (5 bases each). The length of the CDR3 is 16 residues. V lost 4 bases, J lost 7 bases, and 23 bases lay in between. The V gene's germline CDR1 is LGHDT and CDR2 YNNKEL (reference sequence). CDR3 coding DNA: TGTGCCAGCAGCCCTCTCCCCGGGACGGCCGTAGTGGAGCAGTACTTC. Translation gives CASSPLPGTAVVEQYF.

The rearrangement joins TRBV7-6 to TRBJ1-6, with D perhaps matching TRBD1 (5 bases). V was shortened by 4 bases and J by 10 bases, with 17 bases between the two germline ends. This CDR3 region has 15 residues. Germline V lookup: CDR1 SGHVS, CDR2 FNYEAQ. The CDR3 is CASSSSVQGQSPLHF. In DNA form, the CDR3 reads TGTGCCAGCAGCTCCTCGGTCCAGGGTCAGTCACCCCTCCACTTT.

The table lists this clonotype with many counts. The rearrangement joins TRBV27 to TRBJ1-5; D might be TRBD1 (5 bases). The CDR3 contains 14 residues. The germline V gene encodes CDR1 MNHEY and CDR2 SMNVEV (reference sequence). V was cut by 6 bases and J by 7 bases, with 16 bases left in between. Here the CDR3 DNA reads TGTGCCAGCAGCTCCCCAGGGACGGCGCAGCCCCAGCATTTT. Its translation: CASSSPGTAQPQHF.